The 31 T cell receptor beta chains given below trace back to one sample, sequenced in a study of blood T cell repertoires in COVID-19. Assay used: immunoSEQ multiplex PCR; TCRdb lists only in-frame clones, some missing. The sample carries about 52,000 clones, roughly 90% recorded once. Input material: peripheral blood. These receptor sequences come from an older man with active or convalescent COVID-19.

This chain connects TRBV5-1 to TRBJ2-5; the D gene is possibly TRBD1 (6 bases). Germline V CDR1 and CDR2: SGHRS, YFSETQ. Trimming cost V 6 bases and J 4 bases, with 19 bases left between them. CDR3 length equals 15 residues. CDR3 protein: CASTPGWGQGETQYF. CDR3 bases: TGCGCCAGCACCCCGGGGTGGGGGCAGGGAGAGACCCAGTACTTC. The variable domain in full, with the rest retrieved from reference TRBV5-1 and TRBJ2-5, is KAGVTQTPRYLIKTRGQQVTLSCSPISGHRSVSWYQQTPGQGLQFLFEYFSETQRNKGNFPGRFSGRQFSNSRSEMNVSTLELGDSALYLCASTPGWGQGETQYFGPGTRLLVL.

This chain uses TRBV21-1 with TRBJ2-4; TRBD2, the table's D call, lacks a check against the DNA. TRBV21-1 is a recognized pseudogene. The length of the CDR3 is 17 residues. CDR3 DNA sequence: TGTGCCAGCAGCGAGGCCTCGGCGATACTAGCCAAAAACATTCAGTACTTC. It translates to CASSEASAILAKNIQYF.

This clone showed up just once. The CDR3 loop is CASSLKLAGYAETQYF. The DNA for the CDR3 is TGTGCCAGCAGCTTAAAACTAGCGGGGTACGCCGAGACCCAGTACTTC. The chain joins TRBV7-3 to TRBJ2-5; 10 bases agree with TRBD2. Germline CDR1 and CDR2: SGHTA and FQGTGA. The V segment lost 1 base and the J segment 5 bases; nucleotides outside the gene matches: 7. The CDR3 length is 16 residues.

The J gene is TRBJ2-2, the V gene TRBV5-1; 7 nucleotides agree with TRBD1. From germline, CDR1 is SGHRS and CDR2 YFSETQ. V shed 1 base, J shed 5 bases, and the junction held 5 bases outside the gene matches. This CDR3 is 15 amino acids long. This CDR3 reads CASSLPDRWTGELFF. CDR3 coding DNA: TGCGCCAGCAGCTTGCCGGACAGGTGGACCGGGGAGCTGTTTTTT.

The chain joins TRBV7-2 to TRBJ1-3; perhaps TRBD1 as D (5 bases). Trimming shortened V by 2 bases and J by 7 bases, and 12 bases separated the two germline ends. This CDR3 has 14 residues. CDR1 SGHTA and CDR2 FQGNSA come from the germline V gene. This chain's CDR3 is CASSLSGVGNTIYF. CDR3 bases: TGTGCCAGCAGCTTATCGGGGGTAGGGAACACCATATATTTT.

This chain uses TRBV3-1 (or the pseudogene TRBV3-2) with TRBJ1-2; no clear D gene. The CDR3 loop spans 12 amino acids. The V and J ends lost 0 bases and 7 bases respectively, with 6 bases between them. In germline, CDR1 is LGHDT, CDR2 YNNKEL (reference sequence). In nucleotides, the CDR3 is TGTGCCAGCAGCCAAGAACGGTCTGGCTACACCTTC. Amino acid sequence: CASSQERSGYTF.

Written as DNA, the CDR3 is TGTGCCAGCAGCGATGGTGGTGGCTCGCTCTCTGGAAACACCATATATTTT. This codes for CASSDGGGSLSGNTIYF. The chain employs TRBV5-4 and TRBJ1-3; no definite D call. The germline V gene has CDR1 SGHNT and CDR2 YYREEE (reference sequence). V was shortened by 4 bases and J by 0 bases, with 17 bases between the two germline ends. The CDR3 length is 17 residues. The full variable domain, completed using reference TRBV5-4 and TRBJ1-3, is ETGVTQSPTHLIKTRGQQVTLRCSSQSGHNTVSWYQQALGQGPQFIFQYYREEENGRGNFPPRFSGLQFPNYSSELNVNALELDDSALYLCASSDGGGSLSGNTIYFGEGSWLTVV.

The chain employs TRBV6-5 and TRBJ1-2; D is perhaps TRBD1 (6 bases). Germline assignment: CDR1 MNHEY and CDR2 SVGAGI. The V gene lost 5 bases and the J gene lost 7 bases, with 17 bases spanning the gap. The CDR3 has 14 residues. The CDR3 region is CASSPSTGKIGYTF. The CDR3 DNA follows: TGTGCCAGCAGTCCATCCACAGGGAAAATTGGCTACACCTTC.

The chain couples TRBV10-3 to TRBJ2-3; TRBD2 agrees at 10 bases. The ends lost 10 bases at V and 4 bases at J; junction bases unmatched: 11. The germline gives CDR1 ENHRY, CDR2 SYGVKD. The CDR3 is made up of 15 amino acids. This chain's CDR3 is CATVPSGGASDTQYF. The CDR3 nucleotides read TGTGCCACGGTACCCAGCGGGGGGGCTTCAGATACGCAGTATTTT.

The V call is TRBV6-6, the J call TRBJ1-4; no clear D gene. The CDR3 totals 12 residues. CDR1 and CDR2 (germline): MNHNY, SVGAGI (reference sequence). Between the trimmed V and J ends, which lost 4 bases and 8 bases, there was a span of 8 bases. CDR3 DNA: TGTGCCAGCAGTTTACTGAGAGAAAAACTGTTTTTT. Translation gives CASSLLREKLFF.

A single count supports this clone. DNA for the CDR3: TGTGCCAGCAGTTTAACCCAGATTCAAATGGATACGCAGTATTTT. Its translation is CASSLTQIQMDTQYF. V gene TRBV28 combines with J gene TRBJ2-3; D remains ambiguous. The CDR3 is made up of 15 amino acids. CDR1 MDHEN and CDR2 SYDVKM come from the germline V gene. The germline V and J ends were trimmed by 2 bases and 6 bases, with 15 bases remaining between them.

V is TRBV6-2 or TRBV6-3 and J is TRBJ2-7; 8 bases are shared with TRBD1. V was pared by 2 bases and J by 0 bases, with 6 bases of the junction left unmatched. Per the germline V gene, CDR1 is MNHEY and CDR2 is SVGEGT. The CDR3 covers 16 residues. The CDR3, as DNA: TGTGCCAGCAGTTACCCATCCAGGGGGCTCTCCTACGAGCAGTACTTC. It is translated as CASSYPSRGLSYEQYF.

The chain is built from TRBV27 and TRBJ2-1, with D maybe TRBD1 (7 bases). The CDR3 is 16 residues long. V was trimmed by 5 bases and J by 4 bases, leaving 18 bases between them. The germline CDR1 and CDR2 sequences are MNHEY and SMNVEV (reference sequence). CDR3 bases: TGTGCCAGCAGTAACTTAGGGGGGACAGTATACAATGAGCAGTTCTTC. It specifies CASSNLGGTVYNEQFF.

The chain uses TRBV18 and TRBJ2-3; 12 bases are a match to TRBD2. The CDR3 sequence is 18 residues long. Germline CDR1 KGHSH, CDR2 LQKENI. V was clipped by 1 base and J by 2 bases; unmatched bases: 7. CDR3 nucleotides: TGTGCCAGCTCACCACGCACCCTAGCGGGAGGGACCACAGATACGCAGTATTTT. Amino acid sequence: CASSPRTLAGGTTDTQYF.

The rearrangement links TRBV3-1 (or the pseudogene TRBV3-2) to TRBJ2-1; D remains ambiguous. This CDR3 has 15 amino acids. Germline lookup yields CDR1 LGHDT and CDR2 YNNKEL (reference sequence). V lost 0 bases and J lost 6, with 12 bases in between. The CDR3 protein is CASSQDLTGSNEQFF. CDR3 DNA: TGTGCCAGCAGCCAAGATCTTACGGGTAGCAATGAGCAGTTCTTC.

The CDR3 loop reads CATRTSGSVGTDTQYF. The CDR3, as DNA: TGTGCCACCAGAACCTCCGGGAGTGTCGGGACAGATACGCAGTATTTT. The V and J genes are TRBV24-1 and TRBJ2-3; D possibly corresponds to TRBD2 (6 bases). Germline values: CDR1 KGHDR, CDR2 SFDVKD. The CDR3 spans 16 residues. V gave up 7 bases and J gave up 3 bases, with 19 bases separating them.

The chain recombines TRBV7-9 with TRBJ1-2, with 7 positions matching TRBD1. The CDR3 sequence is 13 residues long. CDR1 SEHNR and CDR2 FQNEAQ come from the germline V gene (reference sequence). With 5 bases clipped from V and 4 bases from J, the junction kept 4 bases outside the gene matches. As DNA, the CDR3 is TGTGCCAGCAGCGCTCGGACAGGCTATGGCTACACCTTC. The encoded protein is CASSARTGYGYTF.

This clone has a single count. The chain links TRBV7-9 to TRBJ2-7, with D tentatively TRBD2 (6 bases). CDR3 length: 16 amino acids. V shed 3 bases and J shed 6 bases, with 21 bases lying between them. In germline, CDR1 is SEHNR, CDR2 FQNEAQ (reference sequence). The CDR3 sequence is CASSFETGVLLSEQYF. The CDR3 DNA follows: TGTGCCAGCAGCTTTGAGACGGGGGTCCTTCTCTCCGAGCAGTACTTC.

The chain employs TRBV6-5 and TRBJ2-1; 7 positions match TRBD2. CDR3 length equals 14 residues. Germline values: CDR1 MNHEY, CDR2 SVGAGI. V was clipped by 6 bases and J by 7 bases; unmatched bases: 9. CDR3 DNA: TGTGCCAGCAGCCCGGGGGGAGGTTTTAATGAGCAGTTCTTC. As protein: CASSPGGGFNEQFF.

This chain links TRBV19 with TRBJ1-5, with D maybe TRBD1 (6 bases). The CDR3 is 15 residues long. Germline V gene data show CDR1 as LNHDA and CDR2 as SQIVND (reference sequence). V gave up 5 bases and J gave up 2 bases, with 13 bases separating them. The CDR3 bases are TGTGCCAGTAGTTCGTTCAGGGGTGGCAATCAGCCCCAGCATTTT. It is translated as CASSSFRGGNQPQHF.

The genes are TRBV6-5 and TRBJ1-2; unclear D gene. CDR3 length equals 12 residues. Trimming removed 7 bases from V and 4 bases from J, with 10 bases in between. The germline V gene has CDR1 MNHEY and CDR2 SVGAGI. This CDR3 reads CASTPGFYGYTF. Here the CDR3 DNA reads TGTGCCAGCACCCCAGGATTCTATGGCTACACCTTC.

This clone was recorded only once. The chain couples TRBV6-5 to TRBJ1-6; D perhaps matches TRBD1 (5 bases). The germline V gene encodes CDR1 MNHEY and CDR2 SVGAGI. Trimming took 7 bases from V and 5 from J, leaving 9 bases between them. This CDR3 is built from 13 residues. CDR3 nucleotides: TGTGCCAGCAAGGAGACAGATAATTCACCCCTCCACTTT. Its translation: CASKETDNSPLHF.

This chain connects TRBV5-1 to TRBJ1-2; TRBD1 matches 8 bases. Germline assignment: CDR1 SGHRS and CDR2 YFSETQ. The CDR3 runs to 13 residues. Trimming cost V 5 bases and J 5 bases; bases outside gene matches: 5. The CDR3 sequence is CASRKDRVYGYTF. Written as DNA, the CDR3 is TGCGCCAGCAGAAAGGACAGGGTATATGGCTACACCTTC. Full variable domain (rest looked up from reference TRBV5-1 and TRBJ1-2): KAGVTQTPRYLIKTRGQQVTLSCSPISGHRSVSWYQQTPGQGLQFLFEYFSETQRNKGNFPGRFSGRQFSNSRSEMNVSTLELGDSALYLCASRKDRVYGYTFGSGTRLTVV.

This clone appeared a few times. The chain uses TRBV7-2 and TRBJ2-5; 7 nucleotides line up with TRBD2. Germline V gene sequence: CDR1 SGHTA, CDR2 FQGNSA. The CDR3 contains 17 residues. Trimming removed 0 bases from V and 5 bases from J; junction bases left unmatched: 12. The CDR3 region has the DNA TGTGCCAGCAGCTTAGCGGGACCGGGGGGAGTGGGGGAGACCCAGTACTTC. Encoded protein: CASSLAGPGGVGETQYF. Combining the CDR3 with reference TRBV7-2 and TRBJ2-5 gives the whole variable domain GAGVSQSPSNKVTEKGKDVELRCDPISGHTALYWYRQSLGQGLEFLIYFQGNSAPDKSGLPSDRFSAERTGGSVSTLTIQRTQQEDSAVYLCASSLAGPGGVGETQYFGPGTRLLVL.

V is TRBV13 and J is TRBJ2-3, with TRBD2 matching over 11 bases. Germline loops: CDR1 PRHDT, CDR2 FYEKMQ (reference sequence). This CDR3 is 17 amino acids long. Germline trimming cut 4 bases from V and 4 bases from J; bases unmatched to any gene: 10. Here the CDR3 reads CASSSFSLAGDADTQYF. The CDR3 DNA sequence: TGTGCCAGCAGCTCTTTCTCACTAGCGGGAGACGCAGATACGCAGTATTTT.

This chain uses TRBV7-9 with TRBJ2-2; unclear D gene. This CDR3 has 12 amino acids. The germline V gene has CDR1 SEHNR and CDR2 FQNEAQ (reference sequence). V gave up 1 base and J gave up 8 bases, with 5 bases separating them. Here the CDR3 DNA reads TGTGCCAGCAGCTTAGGACTGGGGGAGCTGTTTTTT. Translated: CASSLGLGELFF.

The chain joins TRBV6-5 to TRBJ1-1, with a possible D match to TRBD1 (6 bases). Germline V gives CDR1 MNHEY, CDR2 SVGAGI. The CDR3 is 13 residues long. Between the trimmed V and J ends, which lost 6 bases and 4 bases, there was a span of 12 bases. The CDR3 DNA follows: TGTGCCAGCAGGACCACAGGGATCACTGAAGCTTTCTTT. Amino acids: CASRTTGITEAFF.

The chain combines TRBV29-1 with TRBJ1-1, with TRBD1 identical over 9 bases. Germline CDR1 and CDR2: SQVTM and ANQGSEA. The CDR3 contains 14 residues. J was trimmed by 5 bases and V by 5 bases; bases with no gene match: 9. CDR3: CSVQGQGRGTEAFF. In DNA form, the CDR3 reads TGCAGCGTTCAGGGACAGGGAAGGGGGACTGAAGCTTTCTTT.

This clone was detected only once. CDR3 sequence reads: CASSLEGANGYTF. As DNA, the CDR3 is TGTGCCAGCAGTTTGGAGGGGGCGAATGGCTACACCTTC. The chain uses TRBV28 and TRBJ1-2; TRBD1 agrees at 7 bases. Losses at the gene ends were 3 bases for V and 6 bases for J; bases not matched to a gene: 4. CDR1 and CDR2 from the germline V gene are MDHEN and SYDVKM. The CDR3 runs to 13 residues.

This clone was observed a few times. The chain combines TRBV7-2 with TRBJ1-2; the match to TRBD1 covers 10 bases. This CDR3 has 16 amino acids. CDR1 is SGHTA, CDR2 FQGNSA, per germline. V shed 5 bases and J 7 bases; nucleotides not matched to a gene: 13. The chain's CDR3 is CASSPTPTGGGSGYTF. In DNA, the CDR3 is TGTGCCAGCAGCCCTACCCCGACAGGGGGCGGTAGTGGCTACACCTTC.

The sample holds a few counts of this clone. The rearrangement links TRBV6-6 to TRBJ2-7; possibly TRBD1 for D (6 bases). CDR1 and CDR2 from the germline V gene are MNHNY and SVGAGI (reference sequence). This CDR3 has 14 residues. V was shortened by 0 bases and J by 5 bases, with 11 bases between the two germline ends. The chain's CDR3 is CASSYSVTGNEQYF. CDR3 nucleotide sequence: TGTGCCAGCAGTTACTCAGTCACAGGGAACGAGCAGTACTTC.